This passage covers 4 T cell receptor beta chains from one sample sequenced in a study of blood T cell repertoires in COVID-19. Repertoires were generated with immunoSEQ multiplex PCR, while TCRdb's copy carries only in-frame clones and drops some. The sample includes more than 150,000 clones, less than 90% of them seen just once. Source material: peripheral blood. The receptors were gathered from a man in his 70s with active or convalescent COVID-19.

This chain joins TRBV10-3 and TRBJ1-1, with D maybe TRBD1 (5 bases). V was shortened by 3 bases and J by 7 bases, with 9 bases between the two germline ends. Germline V gene lookup returns CDR1 ENHRY and CDR2 SYGVKD. The CDR3 length is 12 residues. The CDR3 loop reads CAISDQGYEAFF. CDR3 nucleotides: TGTGCCATCAGTGATCAGGGATATGAAGCTTTCTTT.

This clone was detected only a few times. The gene calls are TRBV7-2 and TRBJ2-1, with a possible D match to TRBD1 (5 bases). Looked up from germline, CDR1 is SGHTA and CDR2 is FQGNSA. V shed 1 base and J shed 10 bases, with 14 bases lying between them. The CDR3 is made up of 14 amino acids. The CDR3 DNA is TGTGCCAGCAGCTTAGGTCAGGGTACAGCGGAGCAGTTCTTC. It encodes CASSLGQGTAEQFF.

This clone was detected only once. This chain uses TRBV6-2 or TRBV6-3 with TRBJ1-4; TRBD1 matches at 9 bases. The CDR3 spans 13 residues. CDR1 is MNHEY, CDR2 SVGEGT, per germline. J lost 10 bases, V lost 6 bases, and 6 bases had no gene match. CDR3 region: CASSAGQGGKLFF. For the CDR3, the DNA is TGTGCCAGCAGCGCGGGACAGGGAGGAAAACTGTTTTTT.

The chain recombines TRBV5-5 with TRBJ2-5; D is perhaps TRBD1 (5 bases). Germline CDR1 is SGHKS and CDR2 is YYEKEE (reference sequence). V lost 0 bases to trimming and J lost 2 bases, with 14 bases between them. This CDR3 is 16 amino acids long. The CDR3 loop reads CASSLANWGRQETQYF. The CDR3 region has the DNA TGTGCCAGCAGCTTGGCCAACTGGGGCCGGCAAGAGACCCAGTACTTC.